This T cell receptor (beta chain) is drawn from a study of CD8 T cells in ankylosing spondylitis. For this clonotype: Its antigen is currently unknown. One junction end does not reproduce the germline sequence, and a read error may be involved.

Germline CDR1 and CDR2: DFQATT and SNEGSKA (reference sequence). This CDR3 has 17 residues. The TCR beta libraries were generated through quantitative 5'-RACE incorporating molecular barcodes. TCRdb re-derived calls from the 5' RACE reads in MiXCR, one entry per CDR3 protein. The profile shows 450,000 to 550,000 distinct CDR3 sequences, over 4% of them singletons. Study results and limitations: What seemed typical of ankylosing spondylitis blood was a TCR beta motif built from about 8 highly homologous variants.

The chain employs TRBV20-1 and TRBJ2-5; 10 bases map to TRBD2. Material: blood, either unsorted or a sorted T cell fraction (not recorded which). This TCR was sampled from a male donor with ankylosing spondylitis. The DNA of the CDR3 is TGCTGTGCTAGAGATCTACACGTAGCGGGAGGCCAAGAGACCCAGTACTTC. Its protein product is CCARDLHVAGGQETQYF.